This T cell receptor (beta chain) was captured by sequencing in a study of T-cell memory formation after mild COVID-19. The CDR3 consists of 13 residues. V lost 3 bases, J lost 3 bases, and 2 bases stayed unmatched. CDR1 and CDR2 from the germline V gene are SGHNT and YENEEA. Ten or more counts support this clonotype. TCRdb redid the calling of the 5' RACE reads with MiXCR, one entry per CDR3 protein. The repertoire has a few hundred thousand distinct CDR3 sequences, roughly a fifth of them found once; the top ten carry roughly 8.1%. The sequenced sample consisted of PBMCs or a T cell subset sorted from them (not recorded which). The receptor was isolated from an adult woman who had mild COVID-19 (a few samples of this study predate the infection). Cell type and time point are not known. This sequence joins TRBV11-3 and TRBJ2-7; 7 positions agree with TRBD1. The CDR3 DNA is TGTGCCAGCAGCTTGTACAGGGGCTACGAGCAGTACTTC. This codes for CASSLYRGYEQYF.